The 19 T cell receptor beta chains given below trace back to one sample, sequenced in a study of blood T cell repertoires in COVID-19. Sequenced by immunoSEQ multiplex PCR; TCRdb stores in-frame clones only, minus some. The sample holds about 240,000 clones, about 81% seen once. The specimen sequenced was peripheral blood. These receptors were collected from a woman older than 75 with COVID-19, enrolled during active disease.

This clone has only one observation. This sequence joins TRBV7-2 and TRBJ2-7; 9 bases are a match to TRBD2. This CDR3 is 15 amino acids long. Germline CDR1 and CDR2: SGHTA and FQGNSA. Trimming at V came to 0 bases and at J to 0 bases, leaving 0 bases not matched to a gene. This CDR3 is CASSLASGSSYEQYF. CDR3 nucleotide sequence: TGTGCCAGCAGCTTAGCTAGCGGGAGCTCCTACGAGCAGTACTTC.

The rearrangement links TRBV5-1 to TRBJ2-5, with TRBD1 identical over 7 bases. The CDR3 has 14 residues. The V segment lost 2 bases and the J segment 5 bases; nucleotides outside the gene matches: 6. Germline V gives CDR1 SGHRS, CDR2 YFSETQ. CDR3 residues: CASSLDRVLETQYF. The CDR3 DNA reads as TGCGCCAGCAGCTTAGACAGGGTATTGGAGACCCAGTACTTC.

V usage is TRBV7-9 and J usage is TRBJ1-1; D unclear. Germline V lookup: CDR1 SEHNR, CDR2 FQNEAQ (reference sequence). V shed 3 bases and J shed 4 bases, with 3 bases lying between them. CDR3 length: 11 amino acids. CDR3 residues: CASSFLTEAFF. CDR3 coding DNA: TGTGCCAGCAGCTTTCTCACTGAAGCTTTCTTT.

CDR3 bases: TGTGCCAGCAGTAAACGGACAGGGTTTACTGAAGCTTTCTTT. This codes for CASSKRTGFTEAFF. The chain uses TRBV27 and TRBJ1-1; the match to TRBD1 covers 8 bases. Germline lookup yields CDR1 MNHEY and CDR2 SMNVEV (reference sequence). V was clipped by 5 bases and J by 5 bases; unmatched bases: 7. The CDR3 totals 14 residues.

This rearrangement joins TRBV7-8 to TRBJ1-1, with TRBD1 as a possible D gene (5 bases). V lost 1 base and J 0 bases, leaving 9 bases between the germline ends. This CDR3 spans 15 amino acids. The germline V gene encodes CDR1 SGHVS and CDR2 FQNEAQ. CDR3 nucleotides: TGTGCCAGCAGCTTAGACCCAGGGCTGAACACTGAAGCTTTCTTT. The encoded protein is CASSLDPGLNTEAFF.

As to this clone: The junction departs from germline at one end; a sequencing error may be responsible. The chain uses TRBV5-1 and TRBJ1-1; TRBD1 matches 7 bases. Germline V lookup: CDR1 SGHRS, CDR2 YFSETQ. This CDR3 contains 15 residues. CDR3 region: CASSLQGRLNIEAFF. CDR3 bases: TGCGCCAGCAGCTTACAGGGGCGCCTTAACATTGAAGCTTTCTTT.

The rearrangement uses TRBV13 and TRBJ1-2; 10 positions match TRBD1. The CDR3 extends over 14 amino acids. CDR1 and CDR2 (germline): PRHDT, FYEKMQ (reference sequence). Trimming removed 6 bases from V and 4 bases from J; junction bases left unmatched: 5. CDR3 nucleotide sequence: TGTGCCAGCAGACGGACAGGGGGGCCCTATGGCTACACCTTC. This encodes CASRRTGGPYGYTF.

V gene TRBV4-1 combines with J gene TRBJ1-2; 9 bases align to TRBD1. Germline lookup yields CDR1 MGHRA and CDR2 YSYEKL. The CDR3 length is 16 residues. The trim removed 2 bases at V and 5 bases at J, leaving 9 bases unmatched. CDR3 region: CASSQRLDRGEYGYTF. In DNA, the CDR3 is TGCGCCAGCAGCCAAAGACTAGACAGGGGGGAGTATGGCTACACCTTC.

The rearrangement links TRBV3-1 (or the pseudogene TRBV3-2) to TRBJ1-2, with a weak D call TRBD1 (6 bases). V was clipped by 0 bases and J by 6 bases, with 8 bases between them. Germline CDR1 and CDR2: LGHDT and YNNKEL (reference sequence). This CDR3 is built from 13 residues. The CDR3 reads CASSQEGTHGYTF. As DNA, the CDR3 is TGTGCCAGCAGCCAAGAGGGGACACATGGCTACACCTTC.

The chain links TRBV18 to TRBJ1-2; TRBD1 agrees at 7 bases. This CDR3 region has 15 residues. Germline V lookup: CDR1 KGHSH, CDR2 LQKENI. J gave up 2 bases and V 3 bases, and 6 bases lay outside the gene matches. The CDR3: CASSPTGVRNYGYTF. CDR3 nucleotide sequence: TGTGCCAGCTCACCTACAGGGGTACGAAACTATGGCTACACCTTC.

This clone occurred once. V usage is TRBV4-2 and J usage is TRBJ1-4, with TRBD1 identical over 10 bases. Germline V gene sequence: CDR1 LGHNA, CDR2 YNFKEQ. This CDR3 has 15 residues. The V and J ends lost 5 bases and 6 bases, in that order; junction bases with no gene match: 6. In DNA form, the CDR3 reads TGTGCCAGCAGCTCCCCCGGGACAGGGGATGAAAAACTGTTTTTT. This codes for CASSSPGTGDEKLFF.

This chain connects TRBV19 to TRBJ1-2; 7 positions agree with TRBD1. V dropped 6 bases and J dropped 2; count of bases not matched to a gene: 9. This CDR3 has 15 amino acids. Per the germline V gene, CDR1 is LNHDA and CDR2 is SQIVND (reference sequence). CDR3 DNA sequence: TGTGCCAGTAGCTTTCTCCGGGACAGCAACTATGGCTACACCTTC. Translation gives CASSFLRDSNYGYTF.

The gene calls are TRBV19 and TRBJ2-1, with TRBD2 matching 10 bases. This CDR3 has 14 amino acids. The V gene's germline CDR1 is LNHDA and CDR2 SQIVND (reference sequence). Trimming removed 6 bases from V and 5 bases from J; junction bases left unmatched: 4. CDR3 loop: CASRPGLADNEQFF. CDR3 sequence (DNA): TGTGCCAGTAGACCCGGACTAGCGGACAATGAGCAGTTCTTC.

The chain carries TRBV7-2 and TRBJ1-6; no firm D call. The CDR3 is made up of 14 amino acids. V was shortened by 0 bases and J by 7 bases, with 7 bases between the two germline ends. From germline, CDR1 is SGHTA and CDR2 FQGNSA. The CDR3 protein is CASSLAGSNSPLHF. CDR3 DNA sequence: TGTGCCAGCAGCTTAGCGGGCAGCAATTCACCCCTCCACTTT. Full variable domain (rest looked up from reference TRBV7-2 and TRBJ1-6): GAGVSQSPSNKVTEKGKDVELRCDPISGHTALYWYRQSLGQGLEFLIYFQGNSAPDKSGLPSDRFSAERTGGSVSTLTIQRTQQEDSAVYLCASSLAGSNSPLHFGNGTRLTVT.

V is TRBV28 and J is TRBJ1-5, with D perhaps matching TRBD1 (6 bases). The CDR3 length is 18 residues. The V gene lost 7 bases and the J gene lost 0 bases, with 22 bases spanning the gap. Germline V gives CDR1 MDHEN, CDR2 SYDVKM. CDR3 coding DNA: TGTGCCAGCACTCTCCCGCGGGGGGCGAGTGGTAGCAATCAGCCCCAGCATTTT. Its protein product is CASTLPRGASGSNQPQHF.

V gene TRBV7-9 combines with J gene TRBJ1-1; D is ambiguous. The CDR3 sequence is 17 residues long. The V end lost 5 bases, the J end lost 5 bases, and 24 bases lay between the germline ends. Looked up from germline, CDR1 is SEHNR and CDR2 is FQNEAQ (reference sequence). Here the CDR3 DNA reads TGTGCCAGCAGCATCTGGGCAGGTTGGGTCGAACGTACTGAAGCTTTCTTT. The encoded protein is CASSIWAGWVERTEAFF.

The chain couples TRBV11-2 to TRBJ2-1, with 14 bases matching TRBD2. Trimming took 4 bases from V and 6 from J; bases not matched to a gene: 11. The V gene's germline CDR1 is SGHAT and CDR2 FQNNGV. The CDR3 is 18 residues long. CDR3: CASSSLTPGLAGVNEQFF. CDR3 sequence (DNA): TGTGCCAGCAGCTCTCTCACCCCGGGACTAGCGGGGGTCAATGAGCAGTTCTTC.

The chain employs TRBV19 and TRBJ1-2; D unresolved. With 3 bases removed from V and 10 bases from J, the gap between germline ends came to 15 bases. Germline values: CDR1 LNHDA, CDR2 SQIVND (reference sequence). The CDR3 is 13 amino acids. The CDR3 sequence is CASSIGPREVYTF. Here the CDR3 DNA reads TGTGCCAGTAGTATCGGTCCACGGGAAGTCTACACCTTC.

As for this clone: Other DNA sequences in this sample translate to the same CDR3. This chain connects TRBV27 to TRBJ2-7, with 10 positions matching TRBD2. Looked up from germline, CDR1 is MNHEY and CDR2 is SMNVEV (reference sequence). CDR3 size: 13 residues. The V gene end was trimmed by 9 bases and the J gene end by 1 base; junction bases not matched to a gene: 3. The CDR3 nucleotides are TGTGCCAGTCGGACTAGCGGATCCTACGAGCAGTACTTC. It is translated as CASRTSGSYEQYF.